Detailed here is one TCR beta chain. The target antigen is unknown. The data derive from a study of T-cell memory formation after mild COVID-19. Germline lookup yields CDR1 KGHDR and CDR2 SFDVKD. The CDR3 sequence is 15 residues long. The ends lost 6 bases at V and 0 bases at J; junction bases unmatched: 6. The 5'RACE method, run with constant-segment primers, produced TCR alpha and TCR beta cDNA libraries (carrying sample barcodes and UMIs). MiXCR, run by TCRdb on the 5' RACE reads, gives a single entry per CDR3 protein. The repertoire holds approximately 210,000 distinct CDR3 sequences, about a sixth seen once, with approximately 2.4% in the top ten. Study conclusions and caveats: Most CD4+ clones that shrank were in CM and EM, while CD8+ ones turned up in EMRA. The appearance of some responding clones in pre-infection memory suggested that cross-reactive memory joined.

Sequencing used PBMCs or a T cell subset sorted from them (not recorded which). The sequence was obtained from an adult woman who had mild COVID-19 (a few samples of this study predate the infection). Cell type and time point are not known. The rearrangement uses TRBV24-1 and TRBJ2-7, with TRBD1 matching 8 bases. DNA for the CDR3: TGTGCCACCAGTCAAGGAACAGGGGGCTCCTACGAGCAGTACTTC. Its protein is CATSQGTGGSYEQYF.